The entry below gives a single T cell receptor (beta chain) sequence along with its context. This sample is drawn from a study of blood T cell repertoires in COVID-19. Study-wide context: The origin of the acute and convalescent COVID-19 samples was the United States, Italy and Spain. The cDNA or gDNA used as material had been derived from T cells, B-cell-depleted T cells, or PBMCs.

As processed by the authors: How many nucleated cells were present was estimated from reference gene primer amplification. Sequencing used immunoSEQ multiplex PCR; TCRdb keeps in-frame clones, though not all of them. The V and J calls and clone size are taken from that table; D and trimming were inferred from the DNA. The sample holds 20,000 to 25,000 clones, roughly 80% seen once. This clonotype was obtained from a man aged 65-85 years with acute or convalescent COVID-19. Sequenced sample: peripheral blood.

The CDR3 region has the DNA TGTGCCAGCACCGTGGGCGGAGGGCCAGGCACAGATACGCAGTATTTT. As protein: CASTVGGGPGTDTQYF. This chain joins TRBV5-4 and TRBJ2-3; D possibly corresponds to TRBD2 (6 bases). The CDR3 is 16 residues long. The ends were cut back, 6 bases at V and 1 base at J, with 18 bases in the middle. Germline assignment: CDR1 SGHNT and CDR2 YYREEE (reference sequence).